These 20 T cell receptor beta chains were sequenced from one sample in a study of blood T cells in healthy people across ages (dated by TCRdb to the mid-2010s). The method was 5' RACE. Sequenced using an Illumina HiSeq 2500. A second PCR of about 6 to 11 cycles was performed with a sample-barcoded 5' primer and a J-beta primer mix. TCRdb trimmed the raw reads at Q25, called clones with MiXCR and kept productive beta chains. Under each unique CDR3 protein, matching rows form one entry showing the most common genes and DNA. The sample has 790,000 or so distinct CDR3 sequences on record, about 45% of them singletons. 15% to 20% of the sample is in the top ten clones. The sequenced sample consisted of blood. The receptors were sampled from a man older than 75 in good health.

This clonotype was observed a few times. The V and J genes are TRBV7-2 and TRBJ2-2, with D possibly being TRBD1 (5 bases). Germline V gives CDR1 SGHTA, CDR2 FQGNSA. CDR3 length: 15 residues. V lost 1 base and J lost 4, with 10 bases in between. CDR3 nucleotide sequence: TGTGCCAGCAGCTTAGACAGGTTAAGCACCGGGGAGCTGTTTTTT. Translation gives CASSLDRLSTGELFF.

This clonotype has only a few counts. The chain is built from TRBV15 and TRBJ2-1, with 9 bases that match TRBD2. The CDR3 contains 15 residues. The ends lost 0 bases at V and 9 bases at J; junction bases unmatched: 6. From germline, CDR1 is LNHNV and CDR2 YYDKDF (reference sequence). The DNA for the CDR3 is TGTGCCACCAGCAGAGATATGGGACTAGCAGTTGAGCAGTTCTTC. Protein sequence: CATSRDMGLAVEQFF.

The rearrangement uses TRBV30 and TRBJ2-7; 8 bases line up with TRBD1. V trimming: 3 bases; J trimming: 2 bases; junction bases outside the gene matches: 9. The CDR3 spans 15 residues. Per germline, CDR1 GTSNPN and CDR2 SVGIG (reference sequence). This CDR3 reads CAWSRGQGVTYEQYF. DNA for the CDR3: TGTGCCTGGAGCAGAGGACAGGGAGTTACCTACGAGCAGTACTTC. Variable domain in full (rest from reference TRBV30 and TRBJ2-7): SQTIHQWPATLVQPVGSPLSLECTVEGTSNPNLYWYRQAAGRGLQLLFYSVGIGQISSEVPQNLSASRPQDRQFILSSKKLLLSDSGFYLCAWSRGQGVTYEQYFGPGTRLTVT.

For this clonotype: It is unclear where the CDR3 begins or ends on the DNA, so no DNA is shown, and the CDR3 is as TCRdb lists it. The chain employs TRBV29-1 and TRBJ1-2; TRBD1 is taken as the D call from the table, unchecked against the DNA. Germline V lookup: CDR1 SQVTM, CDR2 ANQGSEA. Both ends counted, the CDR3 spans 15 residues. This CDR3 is CSVASGTGVNYGYTF.

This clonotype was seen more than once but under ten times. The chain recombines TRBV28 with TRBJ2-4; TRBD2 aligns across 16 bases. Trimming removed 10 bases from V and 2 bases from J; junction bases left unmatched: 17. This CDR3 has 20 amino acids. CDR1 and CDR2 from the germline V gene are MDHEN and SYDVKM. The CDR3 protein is CATQQPPGTSGRASKNIQYF. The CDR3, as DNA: TGTGCCACCCAGCAGCCCCCCGGGACTAGCGGGAGGGCCTCCAAAAACATTCAGTACTTC.

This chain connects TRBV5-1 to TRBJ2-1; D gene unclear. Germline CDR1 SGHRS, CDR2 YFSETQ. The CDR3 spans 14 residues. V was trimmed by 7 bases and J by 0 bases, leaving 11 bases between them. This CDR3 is CASVPQSSYNEQFF. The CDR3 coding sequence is TGCGCCAGCGTCCCCCAGAGCTCCTACAATGAGCAGTTCTTC.

This CDR3 reads CTSSYSTSGGEQFF. In DNA form, the CDR3 reads TGTACCAGCAGCTATAGCACTAGCGGGGGTGAGCAGTTCTTC. The rearrangement joins TRBV7-2 to TRBJ2-1; 11 bases align to TRBD2. The CDR3 length is 14 residues. Germline CDR1 and CDR2: SGHTA and FQGNSA. V lost 4 bases to trimming and J lost 9 bases; unmatched junction nucleotides: 5. Variable domain in full (rest from reference TRBV7-2 and TRBJ2-1): GAGVSQSPSNKVTEKGKDVELRCDPISGHTALYWYRQSLGQGLEFLIYFQGNSAPDKSGLPSDRFSAERTGGSVSTLTIQRTQQEDSAVYLCTSSYSTSGGEQFFGPGTRLTVL.

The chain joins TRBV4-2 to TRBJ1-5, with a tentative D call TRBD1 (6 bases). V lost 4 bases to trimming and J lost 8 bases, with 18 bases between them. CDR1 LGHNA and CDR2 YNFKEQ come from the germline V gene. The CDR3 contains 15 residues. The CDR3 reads CASSLNPRGVEPQHF. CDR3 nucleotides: TGTGCCAGCAGCCTAAACCCCAGGGGCGTTGAGCCCCAGCATTTT.

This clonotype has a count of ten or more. The CDR3 sequence: CASSQEFTDTQYF. CDR3 nucleotide sequence: TGTGCCAGCAGCCAAGAATTCACAGATACGCAGTATTTT. V gene TRBV3-1 combines with J gene TRBJ2-3; no clear D gene. V lost 0 bases and J 2 bases, leaving 3 bases between the germline ends. The CDR3 has 13 amino acids. Germline V CDR1 and CDR2: LGHDT, YNNKEL (reference sequence).

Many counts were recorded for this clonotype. The CDR3, as DNA: TGTGCCAGCAGTCCAATGTACAATGAGCAGTTCTTC. It codes for CASSPMYNEQFF. This sequence joins TRBV12-3 or TRBV12-4 and TRBJ2-1, with D hard to call. V lost 5 bases to trimming and J lost 4 bases, with 6 bases between them. The length of the CDR3 is 12 residues.

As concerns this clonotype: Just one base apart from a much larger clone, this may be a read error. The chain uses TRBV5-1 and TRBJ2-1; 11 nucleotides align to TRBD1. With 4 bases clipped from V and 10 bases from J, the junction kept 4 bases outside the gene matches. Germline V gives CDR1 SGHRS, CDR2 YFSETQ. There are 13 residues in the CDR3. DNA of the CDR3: TGCGCCAGCAGCGTGGACAGGGGGCGCGAGCAGTTCTTC. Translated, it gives CASSVDRGREQFF.

This CDR3 reads CASSSVGQGRMEAFF. The DNA for the CDR3 is TGTGCCAGCAGCTCCGTAGGACAGGGAAGAATGGAAGCTTTCTTT. The J gene is TRBJ1-1, the V gene TRBV7-2, with 8 bases identical to TRBD1. Trimming took 4 bases from V and 8 from J; bases not matched to a gene: 12. Germline CDR1 SGHTA, CDR2 FQGNSA. CDR3 size: 15 residues.

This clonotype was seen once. CDR3 coding DNA: TGTGCCACCAGTGATCCCAGGACCACTGAAGCTTTCTTT. It encodes CATSDPRTTEAFF. This chain uses TRBV24-1 with TRBJ1-1, with no clear D. Per the germline V gene, CDR1 is KGHDR and CDR2 is SFDVKD. V gave up 3 bases and J gave up 4 bases, with 8 bases separating them. The CDR3 covers 13 residues.

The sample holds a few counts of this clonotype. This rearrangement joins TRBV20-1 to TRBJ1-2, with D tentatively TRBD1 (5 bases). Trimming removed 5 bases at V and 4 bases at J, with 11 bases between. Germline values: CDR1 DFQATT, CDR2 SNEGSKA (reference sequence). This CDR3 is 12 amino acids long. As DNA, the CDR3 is TGCAGTGCTCCTCCAGGGTCCTATGGCTACACCTTC. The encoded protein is CSAPPGSYGYTF.

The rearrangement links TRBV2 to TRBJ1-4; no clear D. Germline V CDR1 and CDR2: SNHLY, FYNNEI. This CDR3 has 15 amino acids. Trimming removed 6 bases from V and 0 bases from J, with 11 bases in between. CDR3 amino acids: CASSVNTATNEKLFF. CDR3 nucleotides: TGTGCCAGCAGCGTAAACACAGCAACTAATGAAAAACTGTTTTTT.

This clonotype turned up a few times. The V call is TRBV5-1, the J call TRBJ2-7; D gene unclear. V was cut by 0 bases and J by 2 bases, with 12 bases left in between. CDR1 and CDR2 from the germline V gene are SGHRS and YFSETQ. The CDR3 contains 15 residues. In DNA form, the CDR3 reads TGCGCCAGCAGCTTGGCCTTAAGGAAAACCTACGAGCAGTACTTC. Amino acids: CASSLALRKTYEQYF.

CDR3 in DNA: TGTGCCTGGAGTGTAACCGCGGGTGGCTACACCTTC. Translation: CAWSVTAGGYTF. The V and J genes are TRBV30 and TRBJ1-2, with D uncertain. The V and J ends lost 0 bases and 7 bases respectively, with 9 bases between them. Germline CDR1 and CDR2: GTSNPN and SVGIG (reference sequence). CDR3 length equals 12 residues.

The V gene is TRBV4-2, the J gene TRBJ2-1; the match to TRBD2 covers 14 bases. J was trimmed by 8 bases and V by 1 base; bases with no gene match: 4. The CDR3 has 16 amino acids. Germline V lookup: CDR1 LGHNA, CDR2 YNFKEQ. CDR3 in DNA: TGTGCCAGCAGCCAAGCTGGGACTAGCGGGAGCGATGAGCAGTTCTTC. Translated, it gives CASSQAGTSGSDEQFF.

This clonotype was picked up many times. This CDR3 reads CASSLDSNYNEQFF. The DNA of the CDR3 is TGTGCCAGCAGCTTAGACTCCAACTACAATGAGCAGTTCTTC. The chain carries TRBV7-2 and TRBJ2-1, with unresolved D. Per the germline V gene, CDR1 is SGHTA and CDR2 is FQGNSA. The CDR3 totals 14 residues. The V and J ends lost 1 base and 3 bases respectively, with 7 bases between them. Complete variable domain (other parts from reference TRBV7-2 and TRBJ2-1): GAGVSQSPSNKVTEKGKDVELRCDPISGHTALYWYRQSLGQGLEFLIYFQGNSAPDKSGLPSDRFSAERTGGSVSTLTIQRTQQEDSAVYLCASSLDSNYNEQFFGPGTRLTVL.

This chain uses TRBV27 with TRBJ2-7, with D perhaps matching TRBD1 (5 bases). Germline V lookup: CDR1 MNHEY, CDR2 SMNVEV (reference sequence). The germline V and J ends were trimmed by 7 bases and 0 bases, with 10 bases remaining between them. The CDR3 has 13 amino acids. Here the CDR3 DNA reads TGTGCCAGCAAGACAGCGAGCTCCTACGAGCAGTACTTC. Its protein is CASKTASSYEQYF.